The 16 T cell receptor beta chains below were found in one sample sequenced in a study of T cell repertoires in cytomegalovirus infection. TCRdb recomputed calls from the reads with MiXCR, one row per CDR3 protein. The top ten hold about 24% of the sample, which has approximately 550,000 distinct CDR3 sequences, about 15% seen once. Sequenced material: CD8+ T cells from PBMCs. These receptors were taken from a human donor in good health (CMV status not recorded). Some clones in this sample may be carry-over from other donors' samples.

This clonotype was observed many times. J is TRBJ1-6 and V is TRBV7-9; the D is unclear. The CDR3 runs to 13 residues. Looked up from germline, CDR1 is SEHNR and CDR2 is FQNEAQ (reference sequence). Trimming removed 3 bases at V and 10 bases at J, with 10 bases between. In DNA form, the CDR3 reads TGTGCCAGCAGCTTTGGGTCGAAGTCACCCCTCCACTTT. This translates into CASSFGSKSPLHF.

This clonotype came up many times. The V and J genes are TRBV27 and TRBJ2-3, with D possibly being TRBD1 (6 bases). The CDR3 sequence is 15 residues long. Germline lookup yields CDR1 MNHEY and CDR2 SMNVEV (reference sequence). With 6 bases removed from V and 1 base from J, the gap between germline ends came to 14 bases. Here the CDR3 DNA reads TGTGCCAGCAGGGAAACAGGGCCTGGCACAGATACGCAGTATTTT. Translated, it gives CASRETGPGTDTQYF.

The chain joins TRBV24-1 to TRBJ2-6; possible D gene TRBD2, 6 bases. With 3 bases removed from V and 2 bases from J, the gap between germline ends came to 7 bases. CDR3 length: 15 amino acids. The germline CDR1 and CDR2 sequences are KGHDR and SFDVKD. CDR3 coding DNA: TGTGCCACCAGTGATCGGGAGACTGGGGCCAACGTCCTGACTTTC. The encoded protein is CATSDRETGANVLTF.

Many counts were recorded for this clonotype. This chain connects TRBV12-3 or TRBV12-4 to TRBJ1-5; D not resolved. Trimming removed 3 bases at V and 7 bases at J, with 10 bases between. The CDR3 spans 13 residues. CDR3 loop: CASSFGGPQPQHF. The CDR3 coding sequence is TGTGCCAGCAGTTTTGGAGGGCCCCAGCCCCAGCATTTT.

This clonotype showed up many times. This chain links TRBV7-2 with TRBJ1-6; 8 bases match TRBD1. The CDR3 sequence is 15 residues long. Germline-derived CDR1 and CDR2 are SGHTA and FQGNSA. V shed 1 base, J shed 9 bases, and the junction held 5 bases outside the gene matches. In DNA form, the CDR3 reads TGTGCCAGCAGCTTAGGACAGGGGTTTGGTTCACCCCTCCACTTT. Its translation is CASSLGQGFGSPLHF. Filled out from reference TRBV7-2 and TRBJ1-6, the complete variable domain reads GAGVSQSPSNKVTEKGKDVELRCDPISGHTALYWYRQSLGQGLEFLIYFQGNSAPDKSGLPSDRFSAERTGGSVSTLTIQRTQQEDSAVYLCASSLGQGFGSPLHFGNGTRLTVT.

The V gene is TRBV3-1, the J gene TRBJ1-5; D unclear. Trimming stripped 1 base from V and 6 bases from J, with 10 bases between. Germline V CDR1 and CDR2: LGHDT, YNNKEL (reference sequence). The CDR3 is 14 residues long. The CDR3 bases are TGTGCCAGCAGCCAAGGGGGTGGGAGTCAGCCCCAGCATTTT. Translation gives CASSQGGGSQPQHF. Looking up the rest from reference TRBV3-1 and TRBJ1-5 gives the full variable domain: DTAVSQTPKYLVTQMGNDKSIKCEQNLGHDTMYWYKQDSKKFLKIMFSYNNKELIINETVPNRFSPKSPDKAHLNLHINSLELGDSAVYFCASSQGGGSQPQHFGDGTRLSIL.

The chain couples TRBV19 to TRBJ2-3, with 8 bases identical to TRBD1. CDR1 is LNHDA and CDR2 is SQIVND in the germline V gene (reference sequence). The trim removed 4 bases at V and 2 bases at J, leaving 5 bases unmatched. The length of the CDR3 is 15 residues. CDR3 coding DNA: TGTGCCAGTAGTAGGCAGGACAGGGTCACAGATACGCAGTATTTT. It codes for CASSRQDRVTDTQYF.

This clonotype was picked up a small number of times. The chain employs TRBV11-2 and TRBJ1-2, with 9 bases lining up with TRBD1. CDR3 length: 15 amino acids. CDR1 and CDR2 from the germline V gene are SGHAT and FQNNGV. V was clipped by 4 bases and J by 7 bases; unmatched bases: 10. The CDR3 bases are TGTGCCAGCAGCTCGGCCCCCGGGACAGGGTTTGGCTACACCTTC. This gives the protein CASSSAPGTGFGYTF.

Ten or more counts support this clonotype. The chain couples TRBV28 to TRBJ1-1; D remains unclear. V dropped 5 bases and J dropped 6 bases, with 16 bases sitting between them. There are 14 residues in the CDR3. CDR1 MDHEN and CDR2 SYDVKM come from the germline V gene. The CDR3 region is CASSPAEGASEAFF. The CDR3 DNA reads TGTGCCAGCAGTCCGGCGGAGGGCGCTTCTGAAGCTTTCTTT.

As concerns this clonotype: It may be a read error: a sequence one base away is much more abundant. The chain has TRBV11-2 and TRBJ2-3, with TRBD2 matching over 12 bases. Germline V gives CDR1 SGHAT, CDR2 FQNNGV. The CDR3 has 16 amino acids. CDR3 coding DNA: TGTGCCAGCAGCCAGGGGACTAGCGGGTACACAGATATGCAGTATTTT. Translated, it gives CASSQGTSGYTDMQYF.

This clonotype appeared many times. The rearrangement joins TRBV27 to TRBJ2-7, with TRBD1 identical over 11 bases. V dropped 7 bases and J dropped 5; count of bases not matched to a gene: 10. The CDR3 extends over 15 amino acids. Germline V gene sequence: CDR1 MNHEY, CDR2 SMNVEV (reference sequence). The CDR3 region is CASTDGGQGVHEQYF. The DNA for the CDR3 is TGTGCCAGCACGGACGGGGGACAGGGGGTCCACGAGCAGTACTTC.

This clonotype has ten or more counts. The J gene is TRBJ2-5, the V gene TRBV7-9, with TRBD2 identical over 9 bases. Germline loops: CDR1 SEHNR, CDR2 FQNEAQ (reference sequence). The CDR3 spans 16 residues. V lost 5 bases, J lost 3 bases, and 10 bases stayed unmatched. CDR3 in amino acids: CASSLLAGGPEETQYF. The CDR3 coding sequence is TGTGCCAGCAGCCTCCTCGCGGGAGGGCCTGAAGAGACCCAGTACTTC.

This chain links TRBV10-3 with TRBJ2-7; D possibly corresponds to TRBD2 (5 bases). The germline V and J ends were trimmed by 0 bases and 3 bases, with 9 bases remaining between them. CDR3 length: 14 amino acids. Germline V gives CDR1 ENHRY, CDR2 SYGVKD. CDR3 coding DNA: TGTGCCATCAGTGAGTCGGCGGGCTACTACGAGCAGTACTTC. Protein sequence: CAISESAGYYEQYF.

With respect to this clonotype: Mismatch with germline at one junction end may stem from a read error. The chain has TRBV6-5 and TRBJ1-1; D ambiguous. CDR3 length: 15 amino acids. Germline V gives CDR1 MNHEY, CDR2 SVGAGI. CDR3 DNA sequence: TGTGCCAGCAGCTACTACAGAAAAAAAAGGACTGAAGCTTTCTTT. This translates into CASSYYRKKRTEAFF.

A note on this clonotype: Possible read error: a much larger clone is one base away. The V call is TRBV27, the J call TRBJ2-3, with 7 bases aligning to TRBD2. The CDR3 has 14 residues. Germline values: CDR1 MNHEY, CDR2 SMNVEV (reference sequence). Losses at the gene ends were 5 bases for V and 2 bases for J; bases not matched to a gene: 4. CDR3 nucleotides: TGTGCCAGCAGTCTAGCGGAGACCACAGATACGCAGTATTTT. This sequence encodes CASSLAETTDTQYF.

Only a few counts were recorded for this clonotype. The chain employs TRBV5-5 and TRBJ1-2; 12 bases match TRBD1. This CDR3 is 16 amino acids long. Trimming cost V 4 bases and J 4 bases; bases outside gene matches: 8. The germline V gene encodes CDR1 SGHKS and CDR2 YYEKEE (reference sequence). CDR3 nucleotides: TGTGCCAGCAGCCCACGGGACAGGGGGCCCTCCTATGGCTACACCTTC. Its protein is CASSPRDRGPSYGYTF.